This TCR beta chain emerged from a study of shared clonotypes between healthy human individuals (dated by TCRdb to 2019 to 2021). Study-level background: The cohort included three men and a couple of women between 18 and 49 years of age. For each donor, CD4 naive and CD4 memory were each given three plates, CD8 naive was given two plates, and CD8 memory was given one plate. The study deeply sequenced blood TCR repertoires of roughly five healthy adults to estimate repertoire size and the extent of clonotype sharing between individuals. Different laboratories and diverse techniques were used to prepare libraries and sequence TCR repertoires, to increase sequencing depth and limit assay-specific biases. Leukapheresis yielded between about 0.9 and 8.9 billion PBMCs per donor. Results the study describes overall, beyond this receptor: Incomplete sequencing was indicated by rarefaction of sorted-subset datasets, despite the large sequencing depth. The small number of donors limited the genetic and exposure-history diversity represented. Naive subsets generally had larger estimated clonotype richness than memory subsets. Based on pairwise subsampling, the degree of clonotype sharing among donors was expected to be affected by sequencing depth. Sharing across a handful of donors was observed for around 5% of naive CD4, less than 4% of naive CD8, over 2% of memory CD4, and roughly 0.4% of memory CD8 clonotypes. Compared with non-shared clonotypes, clonotypes shared by all four sorted-subset donors had higher generation probabilities. Sampling was limited to blood, and TCR repertoires in tissue likely differ from TCR repertoires in blood.

The CDR3 contains 18 residues, cysteine and phenylalanine counted. The kept DNA is CDR3 alone, 54 bases in frame from the first base. V ends up 4 bases short and J 4 bases short, with an unmatched junction base count of 14. According to the germline V gene (reference sequence), CDR1 reads SEHNR and CDR2 reads FQNEAQ. About this clone: What antigen it recognizes has not been identified. It has no much larger one-base neighbor in the sample; base qualities were not kept.

TCR CDR3 regions were amplified from genomic DNA by multiplex PCR using the deep immunoSEQ assay. Genomic DNA extracted from each cell subset was distributed evenly over all wells of several immunoSEQ 96-well plates, and each plate served as one replicate. For sorted subsets, around 200 ng genomic DNA, equal to some 28,000 T cell genomes, was loaded into each replicate PCR. The purified libraries were quantified using a Qubit 3.0 fluorometer, sized with a Bioanalyzer 2100, and then quantified again using the KAPA Library Quantification kit. Every immunoSEQ 96-well plate was sequenced on a separate single-read 150-cycle Illumina NextSeq 550 flow cell. In the original analysis: Because the immunoSEQ output held only junctional sequences and lacked quality scores, the filtering could not match the filtering applied to full-length reads. Sequences were annotated with PyIR, a Python wrapper for IgBLAST v1.9, using IMGT germline references to assign V/J genes and CDR3. Reads with weak V/J assignments (E-value above 1e-6), missing CDR3, stop codons, out-of-frame junctions, or ambiguous translated residues were removed. V3J clonotypes were defined by identical inferred V gene, J gene, and CDR3 amino acid sequence. Percentage overlap between repertoires was calculated by dividing the number of shared unique clonotypes by the size of the smaller repertoire. Three approaches were used to assess repertoire richness: RTK rarefaction, the Chao1 estimator, and Recon v2.1 estimates of unobserved clonotypes. For all TCRbeta clonotypes obtained by the gDNA method from a handful of donors, generation probabilities were computed with OLGA. TCRdb limited this immuneACCESS table to in-frame rearrangements with V and J called. A share of clones is missing; checked studies link under half to unresolved V genes, and the rest is unexplained. The V and J calls and clone size come from that table; D and trimming were worked out from the DNA. The sample records roughly 1.4 million clones, around 98.5% of which are singletons. Of the sample, roughly 0.36% is held by the ten largest clones.

Healthy HIV-negative adults with no recently reported acute infections or vaccinations were included as donors. All donors were Caucasian adults living in Nashville, Tennessee, USA. CD4+ T cells were enriched by magnetic negative selection, after which naive cells were positively selected on CD45RA and the negative fraction was taken as the memory subset. After blood collection by leukapheresis, PBMCs were isolated using Ficoll-Histopaque density gradient centrifugation and then cryopreserved in the vapor phase of liquid nitrogen. Analytical flow cytometry was used to check the purity and quantity of every magnetically sorted T cell population. Each sorted fraction had its genomic DNA isolated and then quantified by UV absorbance on a Nanodrop 2000c.

The chain is made from TRBV7-9 and TRBJ2-1; 9 junctional bases match TRBD2. This sequence was found in a man aged 25 to 45 in good health. Sequenced input: naive CD4+ T cells sorted from blood. The sample's cell subset or site label, in plain terms: CD45RA+ positively selected. The sequenced DNA is TGTGCCAGCAGCTCCACCCCAGGGCGGGAGGGCTATTACAATGAGCAGTTCTTC. Its translation is CASSSTPGREGYYNEQFF.